This T cell receptor beta chain is drawn from a study of CD8+CD57+ T cells in acquired aplastic anemia (dated by TCRdb to 2016 to 2019). Turning to the overall study: A mean of 3.2 ug of DNA, ranging from roughly 0.19 to 27.4 ug, was extracted from sorted CD4+ and CD8+ cells. A CD8+CD57+ expansion meant a frequency higher than the mean frequency seen in healthy subjects.

Notes on this clonotype: Its antigen remains unidentified. No base-level quality is on record; no much larger clone is a single base apart.

Genomic DNA served as template for TCR beta VDJ combination and CDR3 sequence profiling. TCR repertoire sequencing was run on an Illumina HiSeq 2000. Per the source publication's procedure: TRBV/TRBJ rearrangement plots, CDR3 size and DJ length profiles, and Simpson's diversity index were used to assess repertoires. Whichever DNA sequence was most abundant in the deep sequencing data was defined as the immunodominant clone. CDR3 amino acid sequences were screened for sharing across subjects and compared with published repertoires and the VDJdb database. The public sequencing data were trimmed at Q25 with fastp and processed into clonotypes with MiXCR by TCRdb, which kept only in-frame beta chains. Each entry merges the rows of one CDR3 protein and shows their most common DNA and genes. The V and J calls shown here were made by TCRdb, not taken from the authors' results. Here the sample has about 98,000 distinct CDR3 sequences; around two thirds occur a single time. The ten top clones hold roughly 60% of the sample.

The patients picked for sequencing were ones in whom flow cytometry had shown an expansion of CD8+CD57+ cells. Severe acquired aplastic anemia was diagnosed in all patients according to International Study of Aplastic Anemia and Agranulocytosis and Camitta criteria. Patients had received no therapy at the time of blood sampling. The study deep-sequenced TCR repertoires of sorted CD4+ and CD8+ blood T cells from severe aplastic anemia patients and healthy subjects. In the USA, patient enrollment took place under clinicaltrials.gov protocols 00001620, 01623167, 00001397, 00071045, 00081523 and 00961064. Ficoll-Paque density gradient centrifugation was used to isolate peripheral blood mononuclear cells. CD4+ and CD8+ T cells were sorted by FACS or magnetic beads before DNA extraction. The paper as a whole reports these results and caveats: Although roughly 29 CD8+ CDR3 sequences were shared by patients and controls, these sequences appeared highly expressed in patients and within the immunodominant clones of patients. CD8+ Simpson's diversity did not differ significantly between patients and healthy controls (P=0.060).

Its CDR3 holds 13 amino acids, cysteine through phenylalanine. The only DNA kept is the CDR3, 39 bases in frame from the first base. Looking up the germline V gene yields CDR1 MNHNS and CDR2 SASEGT. Deletion took 5 bases off V and 4 bases off J, with a span of 11 bases between the germline ends. Source material: sorted CD4+, CD8+, or CD8+CD57+ T cells (not recorded which) from PBMCs. The sequence came from a human donor with aplastic anemia. Here the chain combines TRBV6-1 and TRBJ2-5; the best D guess is TRBD2, with 5 bases matching. The CDR3 protein sequence reads: CASSRGLGETQYF. The DNA is TGTGCCAGCAGTCGCGGGTTGGGAGAGACCCAGTACTTC.